Following are 29 T cell receptor beta chains from one sample sequenced in a study of vaccination effects on CD4 cells after COVID-19. No antigen has been identified for these receptors. Scientists isolated CD4+ T cells after a roughly nine-day culture period ended. Clones were read by immunoSEQ multiplex PCR, and TCRdb kept only the in-frame ones, dropping some. Of 30,000 to 40,000 clones in the sample, 82% were seen once. The material sequenced was CD4+ T cells from PBMCs cultured without peptide, taken before COVID-19 vaccination. The receptor set was obtained from a human donor who received a COVID-19 vaccine.

This clone appeared a few times. The gene calls are TRBV28 and TRBJ2-5; TRBD1 matches 9 bases. The germline CDR1 and CDR2 sequences are MDHEN and SYDVKM. Trimming cost V 2 bases and J 2 bases; bases outside gene matches: 6. This CDR3 is built from 16 residues. The CDR3 here is CASSLLGTGSQETQYF. In nucleotides, the CDR3 is TGTGCCAGCAGTTTACTAGGGACAGGGTCGCAAGAGACCCAGTACTTC.

This chain connects TRBV19 to TRBJ2-5, with 10 bases aligning to TRBD2. The ends lost 1 base at V and 6 bases at J; junction bases unmatched: 5. The CDR3 length is 15 residues. CDR1 and CDR2 (germline): LNHDA, SQIVND (reference sequence). The CDR3 DNA reads TGTGCCAGTAGTATAGTGAGCGGGGGGGCGAAGACCCAGTACTTC. Its translation is CASSIVSGGAKTQYF. Supplemented by reference TRBV19 and TRBJ2-5, the full variable domain reads DGGITQSPKYLFRKEGQNVTLSCEQNLNHDAMYWYRQDPGQGLRLIYYSQIVNDFQKGDIAEGYSVSREKKESFPLTVTSAQKNPTAFYLCASSIVSGGAKTQYFGPGTRLLVL.

This chain links TRBV5-1 with TRBJ1-4; possibly TRBD1 for D (5 bases). V lost 7 bases and J lost 3, with 19 bases in between. The germline gives CDR1 SGHRS, CDR2 YFSETQ. CDR3 length: 16 amino acids. CDR3 sequence reads: CASSPPRGGANEKLFF. The DNA for the CDR3 is TGCGCCAGCTCCCCCCCCCGGGGGGGGGCTAATGAAAAACTGTTTTTT.

This clone has just a few counts. The genes are TRBV25-1 and TRBJ1-4; D is unclear. The germline V and J ends were trimmed by 6 bases and 4 bases, with 6 bases remaining between them. The germline gives CDR1 MGHDK, CDR2 SYGVNS. The CDR3 sequence is 12 residues long. The CDR3 DNA follows: TGTGCCAGCAGATTAGTTAATGAAAAACTGTTTTTT. Translating gives CASRLVNEKLFF.

J is TRBJ1-2 and V is TRBV7-2; 11 bases align to TRBD1. The CDR3 covers 15 residues. The V segment lost 3 bases and the J segment 6 bases; nucleotides outside the gene matches: 6. Germline CDR1 reads SGHTA; CDR2 reads FQGNSA. The CDR3 spells CASSFGPGQGDGYTF. The CDR3 DNA is TGTGCCAGCAGCTTCGGCCCGGGACAGGGGGATGGCTACACCTTC.

This sequence joins TRBV5-5 and TRBJ1-3, with 10 bases lining up with TRBD1. This CDR3 contains 14 residues. Germline assignment: CDR1 SGHKS and CDR2 YYEKEE (reference sequence). The V and J ends lost 4 bases and 8 bases, in that order; junction bases with no gene match: 6. The CDR3 sequence is CASSTGTGAYTIYF. CDR3 in DNA: TGTGCCAGCAGCACCGGGACAGGGGCGTACACCATATATTTT.

The rearrangement links TRBV30 to TRBJ1-5; a possible D gene is TRBD1 (6 bases). The germline gives CDR1 GTSNPN, CDR2 SVGIG (reference sequence). Trimming took off 0 bases at V and 6 bases at J, with 6 bases between the two ends. The CDR3 covers 12 residues. The CDR3 is CAWSVGGQPQHF. CDR3 in DNA: TGTGCCTGGAGTGTAGGGGGTCAGCCCCAGCATTTT.

The chain is built from TRBV4-1 and TRBJ2-5; maybe TRBD1 (5 bases). Trimming cost V 1 base and J 4 bases, with 16 bases left between them. This CDR3 is built from 16 residues. Germline values: CDR1 MGHRA, CDR2 YSYEKL. The CDR3 bases are TGCGCCAGCAGCCAAGTGGGGCTGGGGTCGGTAGAGACCCAGTACTTC. Its protein is CASSQVGLGSVETQYF.

The genes are TRBV7-9 and TRBJ2-3, with 8 bases lining up with TRBD1. The CDR3 spans 14 residues. The junction had 2 bases not matched to a gene; V was cut back by 2 bases and J by 4 bases. Per the germline V gene, CDR1 is SEHNR and CDR2 is FQNEAQ (reference sequence). This chain's CDR3 is CASSLRTGSDTQYF. DNA for the CDR3: TGTGCCAGCAGCTTAAGGACAGGGTCAGATACGCAGTATTTT.

This chain uses TRBV6-6 with TRBJ1-2; D is unclear. The CDR3 runs to 14 residues. Trimming removed 2 bases at V and 4 bases at J, with 11 bases between. Germline loops: CDR1 MNHNY, CDR2 SVGAGI (reference sequence). CDR3 nucleotide sequence: TGTGCCAGCAGTTACCAACCAGCCGCCTATGGCTACACCTTC. Translation: CASSYQPAAYGYTF.

This chain uses TRBV7-3 with TRBJ2-1; a possible D gene is TRBD1 (6 bases). Germline V gene data show CDR1 as SGHTA and CDR2 as FQGTGA. V lost 5 bases, J lost 8 bases, and 19 bases lay in between. The CDR3 contains 15 residues. CDR3 nucleotides: TGTGCCAGCAGCACCCAGGGGTCCGGGGCCGATGAGCAGTTCTTC. Amino acid sequence: CASSTQGSGADEQFF.

V is TRBV5-5 and J is TRBJ1-1; D not resolved. V lost 4 bases and J lost 0, with 10 bases in between. This CDR3 has 14 amino acids. The germline V gene encodes CDR1 SGHKS and CDR2 YYEKEE (reference sequence). CDR3 DNA: TGTGCCAGCAGCAGATCTCAGGTGAACACTGAAGCTTTCTTT. It is translated as CASSRSQVNTEAFF.

The chain couples TRBV6-4 to TRBJ1-6, with D maybe TRBD1 (5 bases). V shed 6 bases and J shed 5 bases, with 11 bases lying between them. Germline values: CDR1 MRHNA, CDR2 SNTAGT. The CDR3 has 14 residues. The CDR3 DNA is TGTGCCAGCAGCGCCGGGACTGATAATTCACCCCTCCACTTT. Protein product: CASSAGTDNSPLHF.

By proportion, this clone is medium-sized (0.01 to 0.1%). The J gene is TRBJ2-7, the V gene TRBV18, with 13 bases that match TRBD2. V dropped 6 bases and J dropped 2; count of bases not matched to a gene: 4. The CDR3 covers 15 residues. The germline V gene has CDR1 KGHSH and CDR2 LQKENI. CDR3 coding DNA: TGTGCCAGCTCCCCGGGACTAGCGGGACCCTACGAGCAGTACGTC. Its translation: CASSPGLAGPYEQYV.

This clone was found a few times. This chain uses TRBV4-1 with TRBJ1-1; D is ambiguous. Germline V CDR1 and CDR2: MGHRA, YSYEKL. The V gene lost 2 bases and the J gene lost 1 base, with 11 bases spanning the gap. The CDR3 contains 15 residues. The CDR3 sequence is CASSQRPWGNTEAFF. DNA of the CDR3: TGCGCCAGCAGCCAAAGACCGTGGGGGAACACTGAAGCTTTCTTT.

The chain employs TRBV5-6 and TRBJ2-4; no reliable D call. V lost 2 bases and J 0 bases, leaving 6 bases between the germline ends. The CDR3 runs 14 residues. Germline CDR1 reads SGHDT; CDR2 reads YYEEEE. The CDR3 is CASSFGIAKNIQYF. The CDR3 nucleotides are TGTGCCAGCAGCTTCGGTATAGCCAAAAACATTCAGTACTTC.

The genes are TRBV3-1 (or the pseudogene TRBV3-2) and TRBJ2-3; TRBD2 aligns across 14 bases. Per the germline V gene, CDR1 is LGHDT and CDR2 is YNNKEL (reference sequence). The J segment lost 0 bases and the V segment lost 4 bases, leaving 6 bases of the junction unmatched. The CDR3 has 18 residues. DNA of the CDR3: TGTGCCAGCAGCCGACCGGGACTAGCGGGGGTCAGCACAGATACGCAGTATTTT. Translation gives CASSRPGLAGVSTDTQYF.

This chain joins TRBV19 and TRBJ1-1; D ambiguous. The CDR3 is made up of 16 amino acids. Trimming cost V 10 bases and J 4 bases, with 25 bases left between them. The germline CDR1 and CDR2 sequences are LNHDA and SQIVND (reference sequence). This CDR3 is CATYSGRGDGSTEAFF. CDR3 sequence (DNA): TGTGCCACCTATTCCGGGCGGGGTGATGGGAGCACTGAAGCTTTCTTT.

A word on this clone: At one of its ends the junction is not consistent with the germline gene, which may arise from a read error. This chain connects TRBV15 to TRBJ1-5, with 7 bases identical to TRBD1. This CDR3 is built from 15 residues. Germline V gene sequence: CDR1 LNHNV, CDR2 YYDKDF (reference sequence). CDR3 residues: CATSRAQGSSQPQHF. The CDR3 coding sequence is TGTGCCACCAGCAGAGCACAGGGGAGCAGTCAGCCCCAGCATTTT.

The chain has TRBV6-5 and TRBJ1-2, with 9 positions matching TRBD1. Trimming took 10 bases from V and 2 from J; bases not matched to a gene: 11. This CDR3 region has 15 residues. Germline CDR1 and CDR2: MNHEY and SVGAGI. CDR3 loop: CATLGQGKPNYGYTF. As DNA, the CDR3 is TGTGCCACCTTGGGACAGGGTAAACCAAACTATGGCTACACCTTC.

This clone was observed a single time. The chain recombines TRBV4-2 with TRBJ2-5; D is perhaps TRBD1 (6 bases). V shed 3 bases and J shed 2 bases, with 16 bases lying between them. The CDR3 runs 16 residues. Germline CDR1 and CDR2: LGHNA and YNFKEQ. The CDR3 nucleotides are TGTGCCAGCAGCCAGGCCCTCGGACAGCGTCAAGAGACCCAGTACTTC. This codes for CASSQALGQRQETQYF.

This clone was found once. V is TRBV7-2 and J is TRBJ1-1; D might be TRBD1 (5 bases). The CDR3 has 14 amino acids. V was cut by 1 base and J by 7 bases, with 13 bases left in between. Germline V CDR1 and CDR2: SGHTA, FQGNSA. CDR3 loop: CASSLEGTPCEAFF. CDR3 DNA sequence: TGTGCCAGCAGCTTAGAGGGGACCCCCTGTGAAGCTTTCTTT.

The chain combines TRBV21-1 with TRBJ1-5; the listed D gene, TRBD1, was not tested against the DNA. TRBV21-1 is tagged as a pseudogene. The CDR3 length is 16 residues. CDR3 region: CASSKSSEPSNQPQHF. The CDR3 bases are TGTGCCAGCAGCAAATCTTCAGAACCTAGCAATCAGCCCCAGCATTTT.

The chain joins TRBV7-2 to TRBJ2-5, with 8 positions matching TRBD2. The trim removed 0 bases at V and 4 bases at J, leaving 4 bases unmatched. Germline CDR1 SGHTA, CDR2 FQGNSA. The CDR3 runs 15 residues. CDR3 amino acids: CASSLAGLVVETQYF. CDR3 nucleotides: TGTGCCAGCAGCTTAGCGGGACTAGTAGTAGAGACCCAGTACTTC.

The chain recombines TRBV6-6 with TRBJ1-5; TRBD1 aligns across 9 bases. Germline V gene sequence: CDR1 MNHNY, CDR2 SVGAGI (reference sequence). V trimming: 6 bases; J trimming: 7 bases; junction bases outside the gene matches: 7. The CDR3 covers 14 residues. CDR3 in DNA: TGTGCCAGCAGAGCAAACAGGGGGCACCAGCCCCAGCATTTT. This encodes CASRANRGHQPQHF.

V usage is TRBV10-3 and J usage is TRBJ2-3; D perhaps matches TRBD2 (6 bases). Looked up from germline, CDR1 is ENHRY and CDR2 is SYGVKD. The CDR3 has 16 amino acids. V shed 2 bases and J shed 3 bases, with 15 bases lying between them. The CDR3 DNA follows: TGTGCCATCAGTGAGGGTATGGCGGCGGGGACAGATACGCAGTATTTT. Its translation: CAISEGMAAGTDTQYF.

The chain joins TRBV6-2 or TRBV6-3 to TRBJ2-1; TRBD2 matches 9 bases. The length of the CDR3 is 18 residues. With V trimmed by 2 bases and J by 4 bases, 12 bases remained unmatched. Per germline, CDR1 MNHEY and CDR2 SVGEGT. CDR3 amino acids: CASSYPAGGPSPYNEQFF. Written as DNA, the CDR3 is TGTGCCAGCAGTTACCCAGCGGGGGGACCTAGCCCTTACAATGAGCAGTTCTTC.

The V and J genes are TRBV7-2 and TRBJ2-1, with D possibly being TRBD1 (5 bases). The V gene's germline CDR1 is SGHTA and CDR2 FQGNSA. Trimming took 3 bases from V and 7 from J, leaving 13 bases between them. CDR3 size: 14 residues. The CDR3 sequence: CASSFIRGSNEQFF. The CDR3 bases are TGTGCCAGCAGCTTTATTAGGGGCTCGAATGAGCAGTTCTTC. The entire variable domain, with the rest obtained from reference TRBV7-2 and TRBJ2-1, is as follows: GAGVSQSPSNKVTEKGKDVELRCDPISGHTALYWYRQSLGQGLEFLIYFQGNSAPDKSGLPSDRFSAERTGGSVSTLTIQRTQQEDSAVYLCASSFIRGSNEQFFGPGTRLTVL.

The chain combines TRBV6-5 with TRBJ1-5; 8 positions match TRBD1. The CDR3 has 13 amino acids. The V gene end was trimmed by 7 bases and the J gene end by 6 bases; junction bases not matched to a gene: 5. In germline, CDR1 is MNHEY, CDR2 SVGAGI. For the CDR3, the DNA is TGTGCCAGCACAGGACAGGGATCTCAGCCCCAGCATTTT. Translation: CASTGQGSQPQHF.